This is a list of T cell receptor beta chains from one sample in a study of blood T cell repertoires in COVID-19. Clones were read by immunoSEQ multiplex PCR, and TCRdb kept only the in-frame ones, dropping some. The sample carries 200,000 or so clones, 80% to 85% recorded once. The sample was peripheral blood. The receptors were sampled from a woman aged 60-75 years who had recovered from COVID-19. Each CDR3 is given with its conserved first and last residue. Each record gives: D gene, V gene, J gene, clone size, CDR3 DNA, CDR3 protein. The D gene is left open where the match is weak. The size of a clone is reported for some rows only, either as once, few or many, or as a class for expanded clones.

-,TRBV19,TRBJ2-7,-,TGTGCCAGTAGTGAGACATCCTACGAGCAGTACTTC,CASSETSYEQYF
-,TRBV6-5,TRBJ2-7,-,TGTGCCAGCAGGGAGTTCTATAGCTCCTACGAGCAGTACTTC,CASREFYSSYEQYF
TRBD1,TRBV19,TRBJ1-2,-,TGTGCCAGTAGTCCCTGGACAGGGGGAGGCAGTGGCTACACCTTC,CASSPWTGGGSGYTF
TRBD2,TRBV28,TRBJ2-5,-,TGTGCCAGCAGGGCGGGAGCGGGGGGAGAGACCCAGTACTTC,CASRAGAGGETQYF
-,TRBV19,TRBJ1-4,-,TGTGCCAGTAGTATTCGCAGTCAGCCCCCGGGGTTTAATGAAAAACTGTTTTTT,CASSIRSQPPGFNEKLFF
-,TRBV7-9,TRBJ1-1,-,TGTGCCAGCAGCCGAGAGCTTTCGGAAGCTTTCTTT,CASSRELSEAFF
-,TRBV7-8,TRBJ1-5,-,TGTGCCAGCAGCTCCCCGGGGAGGGGTAATCAGCCCCAGCATTTT,CASSSPGRGNQPQHF
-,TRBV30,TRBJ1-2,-,TGTGCCTGGACCACCGGCGGCTATGGCTACACCTTC,CAWTTGGYGYTF
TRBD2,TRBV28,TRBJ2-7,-,TGTGCCAGCAGAATTAGCGGGGGGGTATCCTACGAGCAGTACTTC,CASRISGGVSYEQYF
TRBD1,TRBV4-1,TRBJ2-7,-,TGCGCCAGCAGCCAAGAATCGGGACAGATATCCTACGAGCAGTACTTC,CASSQESGQISYEQYF
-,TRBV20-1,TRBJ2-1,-,TGCAGTGCCCAGTACAATGAGCAGTTCTTC,CSAQYNEQFF
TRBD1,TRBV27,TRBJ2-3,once,TGTGCCAGCAGTCGGGACAGGGTCACAGATACGCAGTATTTT,CASSRDRVTDTQYF
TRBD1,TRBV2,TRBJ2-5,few,TGTGCCAGCAGCGGGACAGCTCAAGAGACCCAGTACTTC,CASSGTAQETQYF
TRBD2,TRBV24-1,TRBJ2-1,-,TGTGCCACGTCGGCTGCGGGGGGATCCAATGAGCAGTTCTTC,CATSAAGGSNEQFF
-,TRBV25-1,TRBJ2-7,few,TGTGCCACGGGACACCAATCCTACGAGCAGTACTTC,CATGHQSYEQYF
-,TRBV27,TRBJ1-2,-,TGTGCCAGCAGTAAACAAACAGGGTATGGCTACACCTTC,CASSKQTGYGYTF
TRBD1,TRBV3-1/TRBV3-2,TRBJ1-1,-,TGTGCCAGCAGCAGGGGGCTGGCTGAAGCTTTCTTT,CASSRGLAEAFF
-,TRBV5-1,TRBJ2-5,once,TGCGCCAGCAGCTTAACTCCACAAGAGACCCAGTACTTC,CASSLTPQETQYF
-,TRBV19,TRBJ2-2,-,TGTGCCAGTAGTATGACAGCGAACACCGGGGAGCTGTTTTTT,CASSMTANTGELFF
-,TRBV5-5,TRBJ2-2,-,TGTGCCAGCACCATATCCGAACCGGGGGAGGTGAACACCGGGGAGCTGTTTTTT,CASTISEPGEVNTGELFF
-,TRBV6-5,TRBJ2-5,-,TGTGCCAGCAATCTAGTAGAGACCCAGTACTTC,CASNLVETQYF
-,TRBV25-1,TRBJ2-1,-,TGTGCCAGCAGTGTCACGCTAGCCGCCTACAATGAGCAGTTCTTC,CASSVTLAAYNEQFF
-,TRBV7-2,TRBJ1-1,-,TGTGCCAGCAGCTTGGGAGGGCCGGTCATGAACACTGAAGCTTTCTTT,CASSLGGPVMNTEAFF
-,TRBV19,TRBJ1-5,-,TGTGCCAGTAGCCCTAAATCCAATCAGCCCCAGCATTTT,CASSPKSNQPQHF
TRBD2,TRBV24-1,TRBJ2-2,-,TGTGCCAATAAGCGGGACCCGAACACCGGGGAGCTGTTTTTT,CANKRDPNTGELFF
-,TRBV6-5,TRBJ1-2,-,TGTGCCACAGGGTCGCGTTCTAACTATGGCTACACCTTC,CATGSRSNYGYTF
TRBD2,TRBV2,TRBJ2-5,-,TGTGCCAGCGGGACTATGCAAGAGACCCAGTACTTC,CASGTMQETQYF
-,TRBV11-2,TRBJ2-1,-,TGTGCCAGCAGCGTTGGGGGGGCGAATGAGCAGTTCTTC,CASSVGGANEQFF
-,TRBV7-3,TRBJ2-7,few,TGTGCCAGCAGCTTGCAGGGCGAGGACGAGCAGTACTTC,CASSLQGEDEQYF
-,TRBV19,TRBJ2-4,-,TGTGCCAGTAGTATAGCTTGGCGGAGAGCCAAAAACATTCAGTACTTC,CASSIAWRRAKNIQYF
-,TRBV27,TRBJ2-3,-,TGTGCCTCCAAGGGGCTGCAGGGTCGGAGCACAGATACGCAGTATTTT,CASKGLQGRSTDTQYF
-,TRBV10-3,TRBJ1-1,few,TGTGCCATCAGTTCGAGCTCGGAAGCTTTCTTT,CAISSSSEAFF
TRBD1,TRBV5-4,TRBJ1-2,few,TGTGCCAGCAGCTATCCGGACAGGGGGCGTGGCTACACCTTC,CASSYPDRGRGYTF
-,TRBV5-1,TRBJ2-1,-,TGCGCCAGCAGCTTGGGGGTTCCGAGGGAGGAGCAGTTCTTC,CASSLGVPREEQFF
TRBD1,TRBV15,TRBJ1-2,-,TGTGCCACCAGCAGAGTACAGGGGAGCTATGGCTACACCTTC,CATSRVQGSYGYTF
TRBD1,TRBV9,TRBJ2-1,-,TGTGCCAGCAGCGCTCGGGACAGCTACAATGAGCAGTTCTTC,CASSARDSYNEQFF
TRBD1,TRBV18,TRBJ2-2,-,TGTGCCAGCTCACCACTTATGTACAGGGGAACCGGGGAGCTGTTTTTT,CASSPLMYRGTGELFF
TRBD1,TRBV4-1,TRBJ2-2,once,TGCGCCAGCAGCCAAGAAAGGGGCCAGGGGGCGTCCGGGGAGCTGTTTTTT,CASSQERGQGASGELFF
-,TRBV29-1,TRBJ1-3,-,TGCAGCGTCGCTTACAGGAGCCGCCGCTCCGGAAACACCATATATTTT,CSVAYRSRRSGNTIYF
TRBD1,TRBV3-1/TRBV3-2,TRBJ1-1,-,TGTGCCAGCAGCCAGGACAGGGGGGAGGGTCGAGCTTTCTTT,CASSQDRGEGRAFF
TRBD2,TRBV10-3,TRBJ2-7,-,TGTGCCATCAGTGACCCCGGGACTAGCTCCTACGAGCAGTACTTC,CAISDPGTSSYEQYF
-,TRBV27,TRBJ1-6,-,TGTGCCAGCAGTTTCCCAGGGGAAACTTCACCCCTCCACTTT,CASSFPGETSPLHF
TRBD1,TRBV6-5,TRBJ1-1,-,TGTGCCGCACACAGGGGCACTGAAGCTTTCTTT,CAAHRGTEAFF
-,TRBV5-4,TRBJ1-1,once,TGTGCCAGCAGTGCGGACTCTGACACTGAAGCTTTCTTT,CASSADSDTEAFF
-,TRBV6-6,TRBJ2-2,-,TGTGCCAGCCCGAGCGGAGGAGACAACACCGGGGAGCTGTTTTTT,CASPSGGDNTGELFF
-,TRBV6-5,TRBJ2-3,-,TGTGCCAGCAGCTCCGGGACAATCTTTCCAGATACGCAGTATTTT,CASSSGTIFPDTQYF
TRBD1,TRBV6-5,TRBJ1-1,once,TGTGCCAGCAGTTACTCGCAGTGGGACAGGGGAGCTTTCTTT,CASSYSQWDRGAFF
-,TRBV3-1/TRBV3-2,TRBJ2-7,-,TGTGCCAGCAGCCGCCTCCGAGGTACCTACGAGCAGTACTTC,CASSRLRGTYEQYF